These T cell receptor beta chains were read from a single sample in a study of blood T cell repertoires in COVID-19. Method: immunoSEQ multiplex PCR; TCRdb's copy keeps in-frame clones and lacks some. Seen here are fewer than 100,000 clones, approximately 85% observed once, and the top ten hold roughly 9.1%. The sequenced sample consisted of peripheral blood. The source of these receptors is a man aged 45-60 years with COVID-19, enrolled during active disease. CDR3s include the opening cysteine and the closing phenylalanine or tryptophan. The D gene is left open where the match is weak. Rows give clone size only sometimes, using once, few, many, or a class for an expanded clone.

J gene | V gene | D gene | clone size | CDR3 protein | CDR3 DNA
TRBJ2-7 | TRBV13 | TRBD2 | few | CASSPRTAQRVREGQYEQYF | TGTGCCAGCAGCCCTCGGACAGCCCAGAGGGTGCGGGAGGGCCAATACGAGCAGTACTTC
TRBJ2-3 | TRBV21-1 | . | . | CASSKGGGLPKLSDTQYF | TGTGCCAGCAGCAAAGGGGGAGGACTGCCGAAGCTGTCAGATACGCAGTATTTT
TRBJ1-1 | TRBV6-5 | . | . | CASRRTVGSNTEAFF | TGTGCCAGCAGGAGGACAGTGGGATCGAACACTGAAGCTTTCTTT
TRBJ2-1 | TRBV19 | TRBD1 | . | CASQLDRGPYNEQFF | TGTGCCAGTCAACTTGACAGGGGCCCTTACAATGAGCAGTTCTTC
TRBJ2-2 | TRBV28 | . | . | CASSLYIPGELFF | TGTGCCAGCAGTTTGTACATCCCCGGGGAGCTGTTTTTT
TRBJ2-7 | TRBV11-2 | . | . | CASSLEAGPSYEQYF | TGTGCCAGCAGCTTAGAAGCGGGTCCCTCCTACGAGCAGTACTTC
TRBJ1-2 | TRBV2 | . | . | CASSERGSYGYTF | TGTGCCAGCAGTGAACGAGGGAGCTATGGCTACACCTTC
TRBJ1-2 | TRBV19 | TRBD1 | . | CASSVGQGGYGYTF | TGTGCCAGTAGTGTCGGACAGGGCGGCTATGGCTACACCTTC
TRBJ1-5 | TRBV7-3 | TRBD1 | . | CASSDWDRDGNQPQHF | TGTGCCAGCAGCGACTGGGACAGGGATGGCAATCAGCCCCAGCATTTT
TRBJ1-1 | TRBV7-9 | . | . | CASSPPGGTNTEAFF | TGTGCCAGCAGCCCCCCGGGAGGGACGAACACTGAAGCTTTCTTT
TRBJ1-2 | TRBV18 | . | . | CASSPDSWQGQGYTF | TGTGCCAGCTCACCGGACTCTTGGCAGGGGCAGGGCTACACCTTC
TRBJ2-7 | TRBV4-1 | . | . | CASSQVERGHEQYF | TGCGCCAGCAGCCAAGTGGAAAGGGGCCACGAGCAGTACTTC
TRBJ1-5 | TRBV7-2 | . | . | CASSLTGFNQPQHF | TGTGCCAGCAGCTTAACAGGGTTCAATCAGCCCCAGCATTTT
TRBJ2-3 | TRBV10-3 | TRBD1 | . | CAINPGGPTDTQYF | TGTGCCATCAACCCAGGGGGCCCCACAGATACGCAGTATTTT
TRBJ1-1 | TRBV28 | TRBD1 | . | CASSLGGASGTEAFF | TGTGCCAGCAGTCTAGGGGGCGCGTCGGGAACTGAAGCTTTCTTT
TRBJ2-1 | TRBV28 | TRBD2 | . | CASSNSGREQFF | TGTGCCAGCAGTAATAGCGGGAGAGAGCAGTTCTTC
TRBJ1-3 | TRBV29-1 | . | . | CSVGSPRDTIYF | TGCAGCGTTGGGTCCCCTCGAGACACCATATATTTT
TRBJ1-2 | TRBV2 | TRBD1 | . | CASSPTTGRDGYTF | TGTGCCAGCAGTCCAACGACAGGGCGAGATGGCTACACCTTC
TRBJ1-2 | TRBV6-5 | TRBD1 | . | CASSPGTGHGYTF | TGTGCCAGCAGTCCCGGGACAGGGCATGGCTACACCTTC
TRBJ2-1 | TRBV5-1 | . | . | CASSLSAYNEQFF | TGCGCCAGCAGCTTGAGCGCCTACAATGAGCAGTTCTTC
TRBJ2-7 | TRBV9 | TRBD1 | . | CASSKGQGAYEQYF | TGTGCCAGCAGCAAGGGACAGGGGGCCTACGAGCAGTACTTC
TRBJ1-6 | TRBV5-6 | . | . | CASYPWAGSYNSPLHF | TGTGCCAGCTATCCGTGGGCCGGCTCCTATAATTCACCCCTCCACTTT
TRBJ2-7 | TRBV5-6 | TRBD2 | few | CASSLRGLVDEQYF | TGTGCCAGCAGCTTGCGGGGACTAGTCGACGAGCAGTACTTC
TRBJ2-1 | TRBV6-5 | TRBD1 | once | CASITGERNEQFF | TGTGCCAGCATAACAGGGGAAAGGAATGAGCAGTTCTTC
TRBJ1-4 | TRBV27 | . | . | CASSDRGLNNEKLFF | TGTGCCAGCAGTGATCGGGGTCTTAATAATGAAAAACTGTTTTTT
TRBJ2-5 | TRBV7-8 | TRBD1 | . | CASSAGTGVGQTQYF | TGTGCCAGCAGCGCCGGGACAGGGGTGGGCCAGACCCAGTACTTC
TRBJ1-1 | TRBV6-5 | . | once | CASKGSGSGRTFF | TGTGCCAGCAAAGGGAGTGGAAGCGGTCGGACTTTCTTT
TRBJ1-1 | TRBV6-6 | TRBD1 | . | CASSSYRGLVNTEAFF | TGTGCCAGCAGCTCCTACAGGGGGCTGGTGAACACTGAAGCTTTCTTT